The 18 T cell receptor beta chains reported below all come from one sample, sequenced in a study of T-cell memory formation after mild COVID-19. TCRdb reprocessed the 5' RACE reads via MiXCR and lists one record per CDR3 protein. The sample includes 350,000 or so distinct CDR3 sequences, 13% of them seen just once. Sequencing was carried out using PBMCs or a T cell subset sorted from them (not recorded which). The source is a man between 18 and 29 years old who had mild COVID-19 (a few samples of this study predate the infection). Cell type and time point are not known.

In this sample, this clonotype turned up a few times. The rearrangement joins TRBV29-1 to TRBJ1-4; the D gene is possibly TRBD1 (5 bases). CDR1 is SQVTM and CDR2 is ANQGSEA in the germline V gene. Trimming stripped 7 bases from V and 11 bases from J, with 23 bases between. The CDR3 length is 14 residues. The CDR3 sequence is CSASPGLGDRKLFF. CDR3 bases: TGCAGCGCGTCTCCGGGACTTGGGGATAGGAAACTGTTTTTT.

The sample holds many counts of this clonotype. The chain links TRBV6-2 or TRBV6-3 to TRBJ1-6, with D unclear. The CDR3 totals 14 residues. The V and J ends lost 7 bases and 7 bases respectively, with 14 bases between them. Germline V gene data show CDR1 as MNHEY and CDR2 as SVGEGT. CDR3 bases: TGTGCCAGCAAGTCATCCAGAACCAATTCACCCCTCCACTTT. This sequence encodes CASKSSRTNSPLHF.

This clonotype was detected only a few times. The V call is TRBV6-2 or TRBV6-3, the J call TRBJ1-2, with TRBD1 matching 9 bases. Trimming took 2 bases from V and 6 from J; bases not matched to a gene: 1. The CDR3 length is 13 residues. Germline V gene data show CDR1 as MNHEY and CDR2 as SVGEGT. CDR3 protein: CASSYRQGDGYTF. CDR3 in DNA: TGTGCCAGCAGTTACCGACAGGGGGATGGCTACACCTTC.

This clonotype was seen more than once but under ten times. This rearrangement joins TRBV23-1 to TRBJ2-7; D gene ambiguous. TRBV23-1 is labeled an ORF, and its function is uncertain. Trimming pared 0 bases from V and 3 bases from J, leaving 12 bases between. The CDR3 consists of 15 residues. The CDR3 DNA sequence: TGCGCCAGCAGTCAATCGGGAAAGATTTTCTACGAGCAGTACTTC. Amino acid sequence: CASSQSGKIFYEQYF.

The chain is built from TRBV5-1 and TRBJ2-3; perhaps D is TRBD1 or TRBD2 (5 bases each). Germline-derived CDR1 and CDR2 are SGHRS and YFSETQ. The V end was cut by 4 bases, the J end by 1 base, with 19 bases between. This CDR3 contains 17 residues. CDR3 nucleotides: TGCGCCAGCAGCACTGGGACCCAAAATGGACGCACAGATACGCAGTATTTT. Translated, it gives CASSTGTQNGRTDTQYF.

This clonotype occurred a few times. This sequence joins TRBV12-3 or TRBV12-4 and TRBJ2-1, with D possibly matching TRBD2 (6 bases). CDR3 size: 17 residues. Between the trimmed V and J ends, which lost 5 bases and 6 bases, there was a span of 23 bases. The CDR3 here is CASSLLYGGRRSNEQFF. CDR3 coding DNA: TGTGCCAGCAGTCTCCTTTACGGGGGACGTCGGAGCAATGAGCAGTTCTTC.

V gene TRBV6-5 combines with J gene TRBJ1-6; D uncertain. V lost 0 bases and J lost 14, with 20 bases in between. The germline V gene encodes CDR1 MNHEY and CDR2 SVGAGI. CDR3 length equals 16 residues. CDR3 DNA: TGTGCCAGCAGTTACTCGAACATCCCGGATATAGTATCCCTCCACTTT. Amino acids: CASSYSNIPDIVSLHF.

V and J are TRBV6-2 or TRBV6-3 and TRBJ2-7; D is possibly TRBD1 or TRBD2 (5 bases each). Trimming left V 6 bases short and J 6 bases short, with 18 bases between. The CDR3 loop spans 14 amino acids. CDR1 and CDR2 (germline): MNHEY, SVGEGT. CDR3 bases: TGTGCCAGCAGCCCCAGCGTTGGGGGATCCGAGCAGTACGTC. As protein: CASSPSVGGSEQYV.

The sample holds a few counts of this clonotype. The chain is built from TRBV5-1 and TRBJ2-7, with a tentative D call TRBD1 (6 bases). The CDR3 spans 15 residues. Germline V gives CDR1 SGHRS, CDR2 YFSETQ. V was shortened by 2 bases and J by 3 bases, with 15 bases between the two germline ends. The CDR3 here is CASSFLQQGSYEQYF. In DNA form, the CDR3 reads TGCGCCAGCAGCTTTCTACAACAGGGAAGCTACGAGCAGTACTTC.

This clonotype was observed a handful of times. This sequence joins TRBV5-1 and TRBJ2-1, with 12 nucleotides matching TRBD2. This CDR3 is 15 amino acids long. Germline loops: CDR1 SGHRS, CDR2 YFSETQ. V shed 4 bases, J shed 9 bases, and the junction held 8 bases outside the gene matches. The DNA of the CDR3 is TGCGCCAGCAGCCTGGCTAGCGGGGGGGTTGGTGAGCAGTTCTTC. Amino acids: CASSLASGGVGEQFF.

The chain is built from TRBV6-6 and TRBJ1-5; D may be TRBD1 (5 bases). From germline, CDR1 is MNHNY and CDR2 SVGAGI (reference sequence). This CDR3 contains 14 residues. The V and J ends lost 6 bases and 4 bases respectively, with 13 bases between them. The CDR3 DNA follows: TGTGCCAGCAGAAAAGACAGAACTAATCAGCCCCAGCATTTT. This encodes CASRKDRTNQPQHF.

This clonotype was observed a handful of times. This sequence joins TRBV7-2 and TRBJ1-4; no clear D. V was cut by 0 bases and J by 6 bases, with 8 bases left in between. The germline V gene encodes CDR1 SGHTA and CDR2 FQGNSA. This CDR3 comprises 14 residues. The CDR3 bases are TGTGCCAGCAGCTTAGCCTATTCCGATGAAAAACTGTTTTTT. It specifies CASSLAYSDEKLFF.

This clonotype occurred a few times. The chain recombines TRBV6-2 or TRBV6-3 with TRBJ1-1; TRBD1 matches at 11 bases. Per germline, CDR1 MNHEY and CDR2 SVGEGT. The trim removed 7 bases at V and 4 bases at J, leaving 5 bases unmatched. The CDR3 extends over 14 amino acids. The CDR3 DNA reads TGTGCCAGCAATAAGGACAGGGGGCTCACTGAAGCTTTCTTT. Protein: CASNKDRGLTEAFF.

This chain links TRBV6-5 with TRBJ2-3; D is ambiguous. CDR1 MNHEY and CDR2 SVGAGI come from the germline V gene. The CDR3 sequence is 14 residues long. Trimming shortened V by 6 bases and J by 0 bases, and 10 bases separated the two germline ends. CDR3 protein: CASRMAMSTDTQYF. CDR3 sequence (DNA): TGTGCCAGCAGAATGGCTATGAGCACAGATACGCAGTATTTT.

This clonotype was counted a few times. The chain uses TRBV6-2 or TRBV6-3 and TRBJ2-3; D may correspond to TRBD1 or TRBD2 (5 bases each). The CDR3 extends over 14 amino acids. In germline, CDR1 is MNHEY, CDR2 SVGEGT. Trimming stripped 2 bases from V and 2 bases from J, with 8 bases between. In nucleotides, the CDR3 is TGTGCCAGCAGTTACGGGGGATACACAGATACGCAGTATTTT. This encodes CASSYGGYTDTQYF.

V usage is TRBV7-3 and J usage is TRBJ2-1, with 11 bases matching TRBD1. Per germline, CDR1 SGHTA and CDR2 FQGTGA. Trimming cost V 8 bases and J 4 bases; bases outside gene matches: 10. The CDR3 covers 16 residues. The CDR3: CASAHHGTGGYNEQFF. As DNA, the CDR3 is TGTGCCAGCGCGCATCACGGGACAGGGGGTTACAATGAGCAGTTCTTC.

This chain connects TRBV7-2 to TRBJ2-3; TRBD1 agrees at 11 bases. The CDR3 consists of 15 residues. Per the germline V gene, CDR1 is SGHTA and CDR2 is FQGNSA. V shed 3 bases and J 7 bases; nucleotides not matched to a gene: 6. The CDR3 region is CASSLGQGVSYTQYF. Written as DNA, the CDR3 is TGTGCCAGCAGCTTGGGACAGGGGGTTTCGTATACGCAGTATTTT.

The chain combines TRBV11-1 with TRBJ1-3; weak D call: TRBD1 (5 bases). Germline-derived CDR1 and CDR2 are SGHAT and FQDESV (reference sequence). Between the trimmed V and J ends, which lost 4 bases and 2 bases, there was a span of 12 bases. The CDR3 is 15 amino acids. The CDR3 DNA reads TGTGCCAGCAGCTGGGACGGGCCTCCTGGAAACACCATATATTTT. It translates to CASSWDGPPGNTIYF.